Listed below are T cell receptor beta chains from one sample, sequenced in a study of blood T cells in healthy people across ages. One entry per CDR3 protein, called by TCRdb with MiXCR from the 5' RACE reads. The sample has some 1.5 million distinct CDR3 sequences, 35% to 45% seen once. The sequenced material came from blood. These receptors came from a woman between 18 and 30 years old in good health. Each CDR3 is given with its conserved first and last residue. Each record gives: clone size, J gene, D gene, V gene, CDR3 DNA, CDR3 protein. A D gene is named only where the DNA matches it firmly. Only part of the rows carry a size: once, few, many, or a class if the clone is expanded.

>few|TRBJ2-1|NA|TRBV27
TGTGCCAGCAGTTTATCAGCGGACTGGGAGCAGTTCTTC
CASSLSADWEQFF
>NA|TRBJ2-3|TRBD2|TRBV9
TGTGCCAGCAGCGTAGCCCTTGGAGCGGGAGGGACAGATACGCAGTATTTT
CASSVALGAGGTDTQYF
>NA|TRBJ2-3|TRBD2|TRBV20-1
TGCAGTGCTAGTTCCAGCGGGAGACTCACAGATACGCAGTATTTT
CSASSSGRLTDTQYF
>once|TRBJ1-4|NA|TRBV30
TGTGCCTGGAGTGTTCAAGCAACTAATGAAAAACTGTTTTTT
CAWSVQATNEKLFF
>NA|TRBJ1-5|NA|TRBV28
TGTGCCAGCAGGCGCCCTAGGCGGACCAATCAGCCCCAGCATTTT
CASRRPRRTNQPQHF
>NA|TRBJ2-1|NA|TRBV3-1
TGTGCCAGCAGCCAAGATCTGAGGGTATCCGACAATGAGCAGTTCTTC
CASSQDLRVSDNEQFF
>NA|TRBJ1-1|NA|TRBV25-1
TGTGCCAGCGCTAGGAAAAGGAACACTGAAGCTTTCTTT
CASARKRNTEAFF
>NA|TRBJ1-1|NA|TRBV18
TGTGCCAGCGCCGACACCTTGAACACTGAAGCTTTCTTT
CASADTLNTEAFF
>NA|TRBJ2-3|NA|TRBV29-1
TGCAGCCTCCGGCCCGGGTCAGATACGCAGTATTTT
CSLRPGSDTQYF
>NA|TRBJ2-5|TRBD2|TRBV28
TGTGCCAGCAGTTTATTAGCGGGAGATTGGGGTGAGCAGTACTTC
CASSLLAGDWGEQYF
>few|TRBJ2-5|NA|TRBV4-2
TGTGCCAGCAGCCCCGACGGAGCCCTACAAGAGACCCAGTACTTC
CASSPDGALQETQYF
>few|TRBJ2-1|TRBD2|TRBV20-1
TGCAGTGCTAGATTTGGACTAGCGGAGACCTACAATGAGCAGTTCTTC
CSARFGLAETYNEQFF
>once|TRBJ2-7|NA|TRBV20-1
TGCAGTGCTAGCAGGTTTCTTAGCTCCTACAATGAGCAGTACTTC
CSASRFLSSYNEQYF
>NA|TRBJ1-6|NA|TRBV2
TGTGCCAGCAGTGAATTCACACCTTATAATTCACCCCTCCACTTT
CASSEFTPYNSPLHF
>few|TRBJ2-3|TRBD2|TRBV20-1
TGCAGTGCCGTCAGCGGGAGGAGCCCAGATACGCAGTATTTT
CSAVSGRSPDTQYF
>NA|TRBJ2-7|TRBD1|TRBV15
TGTGCCACCAGCAGAGAGCGCGTTGGGGACAGAACCAACTACGAGCAGTACTTC
CATSRERVGDRTNYEQYF
>few|TRBJ2-3|NA|TRBV12-3/TRBV12-4
TGTGCCAGCACCACACCAGCGGGTCCCAGCACAGATACGCAGTATTTT
CASTTPAGPSTDTQYF
>NA|TRBJ2-1|TRBD1|TRBV15
TGTGCCACCAGCAGGGACAGGGGGCATGAGCTGTTCTTC
CATSRDRGHELFF
>few|TRBJ1-1|NA|TRBV6-5
TGTGCCAGCAGCTCCCCGAGTGGGGTTGAAGCTTTCTTT
CASSSPSGVEAFF
>NA|TRBJ2-6|TRBD2|TRBV6-2/TRBV6-3
TGTGCCAGCAGCGGACTAGCGTCTGGGGCCAACGTCCTGACTTTC
CASSGLASGANVLTF
>NA|TRBJ2-7|NA|TRBV10-2
TGCGCCAGCCAAATTGTGGCTAGCGAGCAGTACTTC
CASQIVASEQYF
>NA|TRBJ1-5|NA|TRBV28
TGTGCCAGCAGTTTGAGGGGCAGGCTGGATCAGCCCCAGCATTTT
CASSLRGRLDQPQHF
>NA|TRBJ2-1|NA|TRBV20-1
TGCAGTGCTAGCCCGGGACACTACAATGAGCAGTTCTTC
CSASPGHYNEQFF
>NA|TRBJ2-3|NA|TRBV11-2
TGTGCCAGCAGCAGGGACGGTGTCACAGATACGCAGTATTTT
CASSRDGVTDTQYF
>NA|TRBJ2-1|TRBD1|TRBV4-3
TGCGCCAGCAGACCCGGGACAGGGGTTGGCGAGCAGTTCTTC
CASRPGTGVGEQFF
>few|TRBJ2-1|TRBD2|TRBV7-2
TGTGCCAGCAGCCTCGGACTAGCTTTTAATGAGCAGTTCTTC
CASSLGLAFNEQFF
>NA|TRBJ1-1|NA|TRBV2
TGTGCCCTCCAGGACAGCCTCATGAACACTGAAGCTTTCTTT
CALQDSLMNTEAFF
>NA|TRBJ2-1|NA|TRBV11-2
TGTGCCAGCAGCTTAAACCCAATGCTAGGTGACAATGAGCAGTTCTTC
CASSLNPMLGDNEQFF
>few|TRBJ2-1|TRBD1|TRBV6-2/TRBV6-3
TGTGCCAGCAGTACTTACAGGGGGCCCTACAATGAGCAGTTCTTC
CASSTYRGPYNEQFF
>NA|TRBJ2-7|NA|TRBV10-3
TGTGCCATCAGTAATTCTAGTAGCCTAGTCCTGAGGGTCTACGAGCAGTACTTC
CAISNSSSLVLRVYEQYF
>NA|TRBJ2-3|TRBD2|TRBV4-3
TGCGCCAGAAGCCAGGGACTAGCGGGGGGGCAAGATACGCAGTATTTT
CARSQGLAGGQDTQYF
>NA|TRBJ1-2|NA|TRBV30
TGTGCCTGGAGTGTACTTCGGCAGCCAACTAACTATGGCTACACCTTC
CAWSVLRQPTNYGYTF
>many|TRBJ2-7|NA|TRBV29-1
TGCAGCGTTGGGACAGCGTTATACGAGCAGTACTTC
CSVGTALYEQYF
>NA|TRBJ2-7|NA|TRBV30
TGTGCCTGGATTGGCTGGGTTAGCTCCTACGAGCAGTACTTC
CAWIGWVSSYEQYF
>NA|TRBJ2-5|NA|TRBV7-2
TGTGCCAGCACCTCACCGAGGGAACAGTACTTC
CASTSPREQYF
>NA|TRBJ2-7|NA|TRBV4-2
TGTGCCAGCAGCTCGAATACCCAAGCCCCCTACGAGCAGTACTTC
CASSSNTQAPYEQYF
>NA|TRBJ1-1|NA|TRBV25-1
TGTGCCAGCAGTAATCTGGGGGAAGCTTTCTTT
CASSNLGEAFF
>NA|TRBJ2-7|NA|TRBV4-3
TGCGCCAGCAGCCAACAGACAGGACGCCCCTACGAGCAGTACTTC
CASSQQTGRPYEQYF
>NA|TRBJ1-2|TRBD1|TRBV6-6
TGTGCCAGCAGTTACCCCCTGGGACAGGGGACTTCTTCCTACACCTTC
CASSYPLGQGTSSYTF
>NA|TRBJ2-3|NA|TRBV9
TGTGCCAGCAGCGTAGGTCGCATGAAAAACACAGATACGCAGTATTTT
CASSVGRMKNTDTQYF
>NA|TRBJ2-2|NA|TRBV5-1
TGCGCCAGCAGCTTTCCCGGGGCCACCGGGGAGCTGTTTTTT
CASSFPGATGELFF
>NA|TRBJ1-5|NA|TRBV4-2
TGTGCCAGCAGCCACATCAGGGGAGGTACGCAGCCCCAGCATTTT
CASSHIRGGTQPQHF
>many|TRBJ1-4|NA|TRBV3-1
TGTGCCAGCAGCCCCCGCGCAACTAATGAAAAACTGTTTTTT
CASSPRATNEKLFF
>NA|TRBJ1-2|NA|TRBV20-1
TGCAGTGGATGGACTCCTGTGAACTATGGCTACACCTTC
CSGWTPVNYGYTF
>NA|TRBJ2-1|TRBD1|TRBV10-3
TGTGCCATCAGTGACCAGGGGGTGAATGAGCAGTTCTTC
CAISDQGVNEQFF
>NA|TRBJ2-4|NA|TRBV6-5
TGTGCCAGCAGTTACCTAGACCCCCCGTACAATGAGCAGTACTTC
CASSYLDPPYNEQYF